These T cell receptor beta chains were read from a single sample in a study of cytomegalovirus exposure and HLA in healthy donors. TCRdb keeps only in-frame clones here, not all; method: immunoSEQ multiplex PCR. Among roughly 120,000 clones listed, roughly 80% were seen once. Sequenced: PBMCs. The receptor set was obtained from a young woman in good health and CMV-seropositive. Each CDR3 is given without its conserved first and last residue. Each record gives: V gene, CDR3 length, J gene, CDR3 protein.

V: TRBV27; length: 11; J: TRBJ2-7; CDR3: ASSLKKGAEQY
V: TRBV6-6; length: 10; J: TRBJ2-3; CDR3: ATGENTDTQY
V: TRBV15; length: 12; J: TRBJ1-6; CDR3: ATSKDYRDSPLH
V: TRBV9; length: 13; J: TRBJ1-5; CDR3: ASSVSGASNQPQH
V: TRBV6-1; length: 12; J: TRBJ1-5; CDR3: ASGTGDGVQPQH
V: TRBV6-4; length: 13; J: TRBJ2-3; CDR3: ASSDSSSVTDTQY
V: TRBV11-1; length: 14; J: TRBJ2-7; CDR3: ASSTQGTGSYGEQY
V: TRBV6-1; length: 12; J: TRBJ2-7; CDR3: ASSEADMTYEQY
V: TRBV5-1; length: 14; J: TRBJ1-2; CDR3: ASRTGQELTSYGYT
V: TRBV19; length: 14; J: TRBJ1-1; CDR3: ASAAFSGGMNTEAF
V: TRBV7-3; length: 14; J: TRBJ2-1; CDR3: ASSSPGLAGGHEQF
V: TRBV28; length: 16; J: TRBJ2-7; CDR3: ASSPPGHLTSGRGEQY
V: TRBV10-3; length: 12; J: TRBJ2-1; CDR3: AISGASGYNEQF
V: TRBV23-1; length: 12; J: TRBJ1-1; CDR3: ASSRTELNTEAF
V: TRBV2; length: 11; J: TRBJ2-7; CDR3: ASSRDKPYEQY
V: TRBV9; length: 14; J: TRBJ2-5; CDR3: ASSVGLALSGETQY
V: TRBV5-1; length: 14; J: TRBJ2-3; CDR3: ASSLGYSTSTDTQY
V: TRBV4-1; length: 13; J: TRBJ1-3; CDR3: ASSPTGSSGNTIY
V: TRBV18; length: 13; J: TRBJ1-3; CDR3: ASSPGQGGGNTIY
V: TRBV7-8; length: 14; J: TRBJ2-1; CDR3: ASSLSQGLRQDEQF
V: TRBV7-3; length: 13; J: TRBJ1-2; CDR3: ASSSGTGANYGYT
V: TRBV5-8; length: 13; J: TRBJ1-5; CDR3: ASSFQGYSNQPQH
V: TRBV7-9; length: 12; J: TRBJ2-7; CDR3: ASSRSGQGYEQY
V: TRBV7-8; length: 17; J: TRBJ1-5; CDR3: ASSLVFSAGKNSNQPQH
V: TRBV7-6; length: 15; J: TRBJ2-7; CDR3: ASSLTVGGGRTNEQY
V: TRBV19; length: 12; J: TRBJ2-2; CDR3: ASSIGAGTGELF
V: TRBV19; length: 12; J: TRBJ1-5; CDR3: ASSVTGFNQPQH
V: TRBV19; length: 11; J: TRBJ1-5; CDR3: ASSRRGEQPQH
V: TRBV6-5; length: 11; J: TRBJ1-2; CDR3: ASSYELNYGYT
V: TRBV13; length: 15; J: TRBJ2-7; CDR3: ASSLQDRGRSSYEQY
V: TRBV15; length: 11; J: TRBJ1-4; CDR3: ATSRDRREKLF
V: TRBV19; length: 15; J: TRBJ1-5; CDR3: ASTSEGGQPSNQPQH
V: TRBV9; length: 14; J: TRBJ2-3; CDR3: ASSVVGTGATDTQY
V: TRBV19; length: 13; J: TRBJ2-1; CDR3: ASSIGGGAYNEQF
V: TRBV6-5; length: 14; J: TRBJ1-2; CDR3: ASSYPRDSNNYGYT
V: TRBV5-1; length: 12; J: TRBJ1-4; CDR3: ASSFQAGEEKLF
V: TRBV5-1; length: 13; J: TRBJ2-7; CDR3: ASRQEWGEAYEQY
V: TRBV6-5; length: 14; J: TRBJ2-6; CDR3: ASSYISRVGANVLT
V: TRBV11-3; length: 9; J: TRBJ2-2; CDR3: ATRATGELF
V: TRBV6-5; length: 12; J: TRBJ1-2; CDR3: ASSLSTGLNGYT
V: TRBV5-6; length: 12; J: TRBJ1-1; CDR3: ASSRDRGNTEAF
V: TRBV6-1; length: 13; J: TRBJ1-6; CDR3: ASRLSGTGNSPLH
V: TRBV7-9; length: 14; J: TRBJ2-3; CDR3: ASSLGLAGMTDTQY
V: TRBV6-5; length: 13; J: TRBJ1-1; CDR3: ASRINPRGYTEAF
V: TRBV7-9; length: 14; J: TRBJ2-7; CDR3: SSSSPSQGRPYEQY
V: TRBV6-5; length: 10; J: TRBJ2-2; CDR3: ASGQITGELF
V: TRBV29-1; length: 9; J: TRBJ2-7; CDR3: SVGWGHEQY
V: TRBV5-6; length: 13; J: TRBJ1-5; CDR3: ASSLGQSYNQPQH